These 10 T cell receptor beta chains came from one sample sequenced in a study of cytomegalovirus exposure and HLA in healthy donors. Assay used: immunoSEQ multiplex PCR; TCRdb lists only in-frame clones, some missing. The table has some 140,000 clones, about four fifths seen once; the top ten hold roughly 1.4%. Input material: PBMCs. These TCRs come from a woman under 40 in good health and CMV-seronegative.

The CDR3 sequence: CASRTGQLFTGELFF. CDR3 bases: TGTGCCAGCAGAACCGGACAGTTATTCACCGGGGAGCTGTTTTTT. The gene calls are TRBV28 and TRBJ2-2; D perhaps matches TRBD1 (6 bases). In germline, CDR1 is MDHEN, CDR2 SYDVKM. The CDR3 contains 15 residues. V was cut by 6 bases and J by 4 bases, with 15 bases left in between.

This clone was observed a few times. The rearrangement links TRBV7-2 to TRBJ1-1, with 7 bases lining up with TRBD1. Germline lookup yields CDR1 SGHTA and CDR2 FQGNSA. V was pared by 5 bases and J by 2 bases, with 8 bases of the junction left unmatched. This CDR3 comprises 15 residues. This CDR3 is CASSQNRGINTEAFF. DNA for the CDR3: TGTGCCAGCAGCCAAAACAGGGGCATCAACACTGAAGCTTTCTTT.

Only one count was recorded for this clone. The chain links TRBV5-1 to TRBJ1-1; unclear D gene. The CDR3 runs 15 residues. The V end lost 2 bases, the J end lost 1 base, and 12 bases lay between the germline ends. CDR1 is SGHRS and CDR2 is YFSETQ in the germline V gene. The CDR3 DNA follows: TGCGCCAGCAGCTTAGTAGGAGAGTGGAACACTGAAGCTTTCTTT. As protein: CASSLVGEWNTEAFF.

This CDR3 reads CASSKMGLAGSTGELFF. Here the CDR3 DNA reads TGTGCCAGCAGCAAAATGGGACTAGCGGGGAGCACCGGGGAGCTGTTTTTT. The chain uses TRBV7-3 and TRBJ2-2, with 13 bases identical to TRBD2. J gave up 4 bases and V 5 bases, and 7 bases lay outside the gene matches. Germline values: CDR1 SGHTA, CDR2 FQGTGA. The CDR3 spans 17 residues.

The V call is TRBV13, the J call TRBJ2-7; 7 bases map to TRBD1. J lost 3 bases, V lost 5 bases, and 7 bases had no gene match. From germline, CDR1 is PRHDT and CDR2 FYEKMQ (reference sequence). The CDR3 is made up of 14 amino acids. This CDR3 is CASSPGQSLYEQYF. The DNA for the CDR3 is TGTGCCAGCAGCCCGGGACAGAGCCTCTACGAGCAGTACTTC.

The chain links TRBV4-1 to TRBJ1-5; 11 nucleotides match TRBD1. Germline V gene data show CDR1 as MGHRA and CDR2 as YSYEKL. With V trimmed by 5 bases and J by 6 bases, 6 bases remained unmatched. This CDR3 has 15 amino acids. The CDR3 nucleotides are TGCGCCAGCAGCGGGACAGGGGGAGGTAGTCAGCCCCAGCATTTT. This codes for CASSGTGGGSQPQHF.

This clone came up many times. Here the CDR3 DNA reads TGTGCCAGCAGCTTAGGGCTCAATGAGCAGTTCTTC. It specifies CASSLGLNEQFF. V and J are TRBV7-8 and TRBJ2-1; D is undetermined. Germline V gene data show CDR1 as SGHVS and CDR2 as FQNEAQ. The CDR3 totals 12 residues. V lost 1 base, J lost 6 bases, and 4 bases lay in between.

This clone came up once. V gene TRBV19 combines with J gene TRBJ1-2; 10 bases line up with TRBD1. This CDR3 is built from 16 residues. CDR1 is LNHDA, CDR2 SQIVND, per germline (reference sequence). V dropped 5 bases and J dropped 6; count of bases not matched to a gene: 12. This chain's CDR3 is CASSRDRGNRQNGYTF. Here the CDR3 DNA reads TGTGCCAGTAGTCGGGACAGGGGAAATAGGCAAAATGGCTACACCTTC.

V and J are TRBV28 and TRBJ2-7; weak D call: TRBD1 (7 bases). Germline assignment: CDR1 MDHEN and CDR2 SYDVKM. CDR3 length: 15 amino acids. Trimming cost V 4 bases and J 0 bases, with 13 bases left between them. CDR3 nucleotides: TGTGCCAGCAGTTATAACAGGGGAGGCTCCTACGAGCAGTACTTC. This gives the protein CASSYNRGGSYEQYF.

With regard to this clone: Other DNA sequences in this specimen translate into the identical CDR3. V is TRBV4-2 and J is TRBJ2-3; possible D gene TRBD2, 5 bases. V was pared by 0 bases and J by 5 bases, with 15 bases between. The CDR3 runs 16 residues. The V gene's germline CDR1 is LGHNA and CDR2 YNFKEQ. The CDR3 loop is CASSQDREGLGDTQYF. CDR3 sequence (DNA): TGTGCCAGCAGCCAAGATCGGGAAGGGTTAGGAGATACGCAGTATTTT.